This TCR beta chain was sequenced during a study of T cell changes during pregnancy in multiple sclerosis. The repertoire was sequenced with immunoSEQ multiplex PCR; TCRdb's copy has only in-frame clones and lacks some. The sample contains roughly 110,000 clones, 80% to 95% of which appear only once. This sequence was found in a female donor in good health, enrolled as a control in a pregnancy study. Sequencing was performed on peripheral blood, taken in the third trimester of pregnancy.

Here the CDR3 reads CASGTGTRNEKLFF. The CDR3 coding sequence is TGCGCCAGCGGAACCGGGACAAGGAATGAAAAACTGTTTTTT. The chain employs TRBV4-1 and TRBJ1-4, with D possibly matching TRBD1 (6 bases). V dropped 8 bases and J dropped 5 bases, with 15 bases sitting between them. Germline CDR1 MGHRA, CDR2 YSYEKL. The CDR3 is 14 amino acids.